These T cell receptor beta chains were read from a single sample in a study of regulatory T cells in long-lasting Graves disease. Each CDR3 protein is one row after TCRdb ran MiXCR on the multiplex PCR reads. The sample yields approximately 480,000 distinct CDR3 sequences, roughly 16% seen once. These data also formed part of another study, on T cells in Graves' hyperthyroidism and ophthalmopathy.

Sequencing used peripheral blood mononuclear cells (PBMCs), obtained at new diagnosis, from a patient treated with antithyroid drugs. The receptor set was obtained from a man in his forties with Graves disease. The CDR3 runs from the conserved cysteine through the conserved F or W. Each record gives: V gene, CDR3 length, clone size, D gene, J gene, CDR3 protein, CDR3 DNA. D genes are given only for firm matches. Only some rows state a clone size, as once, few, many or a class for expanded clones.

v_call: TRBV14
cdr3_length: 15
clone_size: .
d_call: TRBD1
j_call: TRBJ2-5
cdr3_aa: CASSQRTGGQETQYF
cdr3_nt: TGTGCCAGCAGCCAGAGGACAGGGGGCCAAGAGACCCAGTACTTC

v_call: TRBV19
cdr3_length: 20
clone_size: few
d_call: TRBD1
j_call: TRBJ2-6
cdr3_aa: CASSIDRTGTTWSGANVLTF
cdr3_nt: TGTGCCAGTAGTATAGATCGGACAGGTACCACCTGGTCTGGGGCCAACGTCCTGACTTTC

v_call: TRBV7-2
cdr3_length: 18
clone_size: .
d_call: TRBD2
j_call: TRBJ2-2
cdr3_aa: CASSLGSSGRDNTGELFF
cdr3_nt: TGTGCCAGCAGCTTAGGTTCTAGCGGGAGGGATAACACCGGGGAGCTGTTTTTT

v_call: TRBV2
cdr3_length: 15
clone_size: many
d_call: .
j_call: TRBJ2-7
cdr3_aa: CASSGVKTFPYEQYF
cdr3_nt: TGTGCCAGCAGTGGAGTAAAGACTTTCCCCTACGAGCAGTACTTC

v_call: TRBV28
cdr3_length: 12
clone_size: .
d_call: .
j_call: TRBJ2-4
cdr3_aa: CASRTSQNIQYF
cdr3_nt: TGTGCCAGCAGGACATCACAAAACATTCAGTACTTC

v_call: TRBV28
cdr3_length: 13
clone_size: many
d_call: .
j_call: TRBJ2-1
cdr3_aa: CASSPGLHNEQFF
cdr3_nt: TGTGCCAGCAGCCCGGGACTTCACAATGAGCAGTTCTTC

v_call: TRBV3-1
cdr3_length: 14
clone_size: many
d_call: .
j_call: TRBJ2-5
cdr3_aa: CASSPSGEQETQYF
cdr3_nt: TGTGCCAGCAGCCCCAGCGGAGAGCAAGAGACCCAGTACTTC

v_call: TRBV11-3
cdr3_length: 15
clone_size: many
d_call: TRBD2
j_call: TRBJ2-1
cdr3_aa: CASSLSGRTDNEQFF
cdr3_nt: TGTGCCAGCAGCTTGAGCGGGAGGACAGACAATGAGCAGTTCTTC

v_call: TRBV7-9
cdr3_length: 12
clone_size: few
d_call: .
j_call: TRBJ2-2
cdr3_aa: CASSYLSGELFF
cdr3_nt: TGTGCCAGCAGTTATCTCTCCGGGGAGCTGTTTTTT

v_call: TRBV5-5
cdr3_length: 14
clone_size: .
d_call: TRBD2
j_call: TRBJ2-7
cdr3_aa: CASSFASGPHEQYF
cdr3_nt: TGTGCCAGCAGCTTCGCTAGCGGGCCCCACGAGCAGTACTTC

v_call: TRBV28
cdr3_length: 18
clone_size: many
d_call: TRBD2
j_call: TRBJ2-1
cdr3_aa: CASSTRAPGRGSYNEQFF
cdr3_nt: TGTGCCAGCAGCACCCGGGCCCCCGGGAGGGGCTCCTACAATGAGCAGTTCTTC

v_call: TRBV6-1
cdr3_length: 13
clone_size: .
d_call: TRBD1
j_call: TRBJ2-7
cdr3_aa: CASTRTGTYEQYF
cdr3_nt: TGTGCCAGCACCCGGACAGGTACCTACGAGCAGTACTTC

v_call: TRBV9
cdr3_length: 19
clone_size: few
d_call: TRBD2
j_call: TRBJ2-1
cdr3_aa: CASSPSRGLAILTYNEQFF
cdr3_nt: TGTGCCAGCAGCCCTAGCCGGGGACTAGCCATTTTAACCTACAATGAGCAGTTCTTC

v_call: TRBV10-1
cdr3_length: 15
clone_size: many
d_call: TRBD2
j_call: TRBJ2-2
cdr3_aa: CASGSLAGYTGELFF
cdr3_nt: TGCGCCAGCGGGAGCCTAGCGGGATACACCGGGGAGCTGTTTTTT

v_call: TRBV24-1
cdr3_length: 17
clone_size: .
d_call: .
j_call: TRBJ2-3
cdr3_aa: CATSDPGQRLITDTQYF
cdr3_nt: TGTGCCACCAGTGACCCTGGACAGCGCCTCATAACAGATACGCAGTATTTT

v_call: TRBV24-1
cdr3_length: 19
clone_size: .
d_call: TRBD2
j_call: TRBJ2-1
cdr3_aa: CAASEFMGTSGMGYNEQFF
cdr3_nt: TGTGCCGCCAGTGAGTTCATGGGGACTAGCGGGATGGGATACAATGAGCAGTTCTTC

v_call: TRBV28
cdr3_length: 15
clone_size: .
d_call: TRBD1
j_call: TRBJ2-2
cdr3_aa: CASTKTGQGTGELFF
cdr3_nt: TGTGCCAGCACTAAAACGGGACAGGGGACCGGGGAGCTGTTTTTT

v_call: TRBV4-1
cdr3_length: 15
clone_size: few
d_call: .
j_call: TRBJ2-2
cdr3_aa: CASSQVGGAGGELFF
cdr3_nt: TGCGCCAGCAGCCAAGTTGGGGGAGCGGGCGGGGAGCTGTTTTTT

v_call: TRBV19
cdr3_length: 14
clone_size: few
d_call: TRBD1
j_call: TRBJ2-7
cdr3_aa: CASNSGTVSYEQYF
cdr3_nt: TGTGCCAGTAACTCCGGGACAGTCTCCTACGAGCAGTACTTC

v_call: TRBV28
cdr3_length: 15
clone_size: many
d_call: .
j_call: TRBJ2-1
cdr3_aa: CASQTGPIQINEQFF
cdr3_nt: TGTGCCAGCCAGACGGGTCCGATCCAGATCAATGAGCAGTTCTTC

v_call: TRBV5-1
cdr3_length: 17
clone_size: few
d_call: TRBD1
j_call: TRBJ2-7
cdr3_aa: CASSLALWGQTDYEQYF
cdr3_nt: TGCGCCAGCAGCTTGGCGTTGTGGGGACAGACTGACTACGAGCAGTACTTC

v_call: TRBV28
cdr3_length: 15
clone_size: many
d_call: .
j_call: TRBJ2-3
cdr3_aa: CASSLTGKHTDTQYF
cdr3_nt: TGTGCCAGCAGTTTAACAGGGAAGCACACAGATACGCAGTATTTT

v_call: TRBV20-1
cdr3_length: 14
clone_size: many
d_call: TRBD2
j_call: TRBJ2-5
cdr3_aa: CSASPSGSFATQYF
cdr3_nt: TGCAGTGCTAGCCCTAGCGGGAGTTTTGCGACCCAGTACTTC

v_call: TRBV24-1
cdr3_length: 16
clone_size: .
d_call: TRBD1
j_call: TRBJ2-5
cdr3_aa: CATSDYPGQGAETQYF
cdr3_nt: TGTGCCACCAGTGACTATCCGGGACAGGGGGCGGAGACCCAGTACTTC

v_call: TRBV10-3
cdr3_length: 15
clone_size: .
d_call: .
j_call: TRBJ2-3
cdr3_aa: CAIRESGSRTDTQYF
cdr3_nt: TGTGCCATCAGAGAGTCGGGATCACGCACAGATACGCAGTATTTT

v_call: TRBV10-3
cdr3_length: 11
clone_size: .
d_call: .
j_call: TRBJ2-1
cdr3_aa: CAISGKDEQFF
cdr3_nt: TGTGCCATCAGTGGGAAAGATGAGCAGTTCTTC

v_call: TRBV5-6
cdr3_length: 13
clone_size: many
d_call: .
j_call: TRBJ1-1
cdr3_aa: CASSYRGSGEAFF
cdr3_nt: TGTGCCAGCAGCTACCGCGGAAGTGGTGAAGCTTTCTTT

v_call: TRBV3-1
cdr3_length: 17
clone_size: few
d_call: .
j_call: TRBJ2-1
cdr3_aa: CASSLSLTSKRGNEQFF
cdr3_nt: TGTGCCAGCAGCCTATCCCTGACTAGCAAAAGGGGGAATGAGCAGTTCTTC